This T cell receptor (beta chain) is from a study of cytomegalovirus exposure and HLA in healthy donors. Broader study findings: Three CMV-associated chains proved CMV antigen-specific in vitro.

Separation from the roughly 670-subject first cohort characterized the approximately 130-subject validation cohort, to which the donors belonged. Measured with immunoSEQ multiplex PCR; TCRdb has only the in-frame clones, and not every one. The data contain 100,000 to 150,000 clones, about 88% of them singletons. A word on this clone: Antigen specificity is unknown.

Trimming removed 2 bases at V and 7 bases at J, with 12 bases between. The CDR3 is 13 residues long. Germline CDR1 and CDR2: MNHEY and SMNVEV (reference sequence). This chain uses TRBV27 with TRBJ2-7; D is ambiguous. The receptor was derived from a woman in her late teens or twenties in good health and CMV-seronegative. Sample: PBMCs. Written as DNA, the CDR3 is TGTGCCAGCAGTTTAACCCGACTTGGGGAGCAGTACTTC. Translating gives CASSLTRLGEQYF.